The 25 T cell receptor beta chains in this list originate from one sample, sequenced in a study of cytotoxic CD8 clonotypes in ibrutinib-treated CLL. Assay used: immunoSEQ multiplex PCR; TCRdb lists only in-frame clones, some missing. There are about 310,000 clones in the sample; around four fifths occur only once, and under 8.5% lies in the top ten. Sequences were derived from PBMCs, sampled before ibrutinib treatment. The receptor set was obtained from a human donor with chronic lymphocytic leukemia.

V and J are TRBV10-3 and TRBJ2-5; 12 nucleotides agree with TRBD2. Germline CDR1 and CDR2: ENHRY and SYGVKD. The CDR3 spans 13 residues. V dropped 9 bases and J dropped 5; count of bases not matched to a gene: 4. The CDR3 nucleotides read TGTGCCATGTCCGGGACTAGCGGGGAGACCCAGTACTTC. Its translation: CAMSGTSGETQYF.

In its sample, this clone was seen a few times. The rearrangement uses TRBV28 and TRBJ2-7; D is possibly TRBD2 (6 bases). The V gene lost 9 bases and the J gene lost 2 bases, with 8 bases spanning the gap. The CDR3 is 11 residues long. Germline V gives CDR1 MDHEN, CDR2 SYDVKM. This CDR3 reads CASSSAYEQYF. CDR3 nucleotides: TGTGCCAGTTCTAGCGCCTACGAGCAGTACTTC.

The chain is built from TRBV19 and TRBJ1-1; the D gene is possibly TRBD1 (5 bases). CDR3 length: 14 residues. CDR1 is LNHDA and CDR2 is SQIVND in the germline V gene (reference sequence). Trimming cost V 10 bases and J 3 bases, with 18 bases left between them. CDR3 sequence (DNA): TGTGCCACCGGACCGGGCAGGGTGGACACTGAAGCTTTCTTT. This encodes CATGPGRVDTEAFF. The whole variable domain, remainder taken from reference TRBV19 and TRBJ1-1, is DGGITQSPKYLFRKEGQNVTLSCEQNLNHDAMYWYRQDPGQGLRLIYYSQIVNDFQKGDIAEGYSVSREKKESFPLTVTSAQKNPTAFYLCATGPGRVDTEAFFGQGTRLTVV.

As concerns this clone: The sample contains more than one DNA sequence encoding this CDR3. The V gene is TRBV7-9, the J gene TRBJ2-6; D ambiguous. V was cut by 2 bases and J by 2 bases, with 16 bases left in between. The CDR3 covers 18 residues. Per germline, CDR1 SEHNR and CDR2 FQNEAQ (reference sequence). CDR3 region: CASSLSATSYAGANVLTF. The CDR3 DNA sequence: TGTGCCAGCAGCTTAAGCGCTACGTCCTATGCTGGGGCCAACGTCCTGACTTTC.

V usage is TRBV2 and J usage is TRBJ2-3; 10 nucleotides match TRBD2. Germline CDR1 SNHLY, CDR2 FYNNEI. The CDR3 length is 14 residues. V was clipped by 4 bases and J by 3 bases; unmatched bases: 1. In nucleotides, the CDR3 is TGTGCCAGCAGTGTGACTAGCGGGACAGATACGCAGTATTTT. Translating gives CASSVTSGTDTQYF.

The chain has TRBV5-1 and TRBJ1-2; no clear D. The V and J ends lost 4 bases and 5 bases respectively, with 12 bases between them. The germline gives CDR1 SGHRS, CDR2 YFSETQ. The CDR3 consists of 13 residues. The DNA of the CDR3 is TGCGCCAGCAGCCCCCCATCCGGATATGGCTACACCTTC. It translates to CASSPPSGYGYTF.

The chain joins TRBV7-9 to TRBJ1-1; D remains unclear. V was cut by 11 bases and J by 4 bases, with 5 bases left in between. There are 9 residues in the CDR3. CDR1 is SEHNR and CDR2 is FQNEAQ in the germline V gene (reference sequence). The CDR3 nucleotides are TGTGCCCACTCCACTGAAGCTTTCTTT. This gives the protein CAHSTEAFF. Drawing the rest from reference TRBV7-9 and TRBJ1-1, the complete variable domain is DTGVSQNPRHKITKRGQNVTFRCDPISEHNRLYWYRQTLGQGPEFLTYFQNEAQLEKSRLLSDRFSAERPKGSFSTLEIQRTEQGDSAMYLCAHSTEAFFGQGTRLTVV.

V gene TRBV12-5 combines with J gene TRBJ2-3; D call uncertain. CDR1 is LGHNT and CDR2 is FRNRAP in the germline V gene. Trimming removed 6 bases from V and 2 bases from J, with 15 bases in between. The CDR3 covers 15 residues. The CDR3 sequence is CASGTQNANTDTQYF. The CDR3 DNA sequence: TGTGCTAGTGGGACACAGAACGCAAACACAGATACGCAGTATTTT. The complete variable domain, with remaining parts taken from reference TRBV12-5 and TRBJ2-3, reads DARVTQTPRHKVTEMGQEVTMRCQPILGHNTVFWYRQTMMQGLELLAYFRNRAPLDDSGMPKDRFSAEMPDATLATLKIQPSEPRDSAVYFCASGTQNANTDTQYFGPGTRLTVL.

The CDR3 here is CASSQGNYEKLFF. The CDR3 coding sequence is TGTGCCAGCAGCCAGGGAAATTATGAAAAACTGTTTTTT. The J gene is TRBJ1-4, the V gene TRBV11-2, with D perhaps TRBD1 (5 bases). CDR3 length: 13 amino acids. V lost 5 bases to trimming and J lost 6 bases, with 10 bases between them. CDR1 and CDR2 (germline): SGHAT, FQNNGV.

The CDR3: CAWKRGTVFNEQFF. Written as DNA, the CDR3 is TGTGCCTGGAAACGCGGGACAGTCTTCAATGAGCAGTTCTTC. This sequence joins TRBV30 and TRBJ2-1; tentative D call: TRBD1 (7 bases). V lost 4 bases and J 6 bases, leaving 16 bases between the germline ends. This CDR3 contains 14 residues. Germline V gene sequence: CDR1 GTSNPN, CDR2 SVGIG (reference sequence).

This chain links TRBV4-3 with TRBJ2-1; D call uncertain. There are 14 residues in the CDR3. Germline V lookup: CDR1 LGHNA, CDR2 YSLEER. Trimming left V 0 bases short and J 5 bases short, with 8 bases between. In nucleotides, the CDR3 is TGCGCCAGCAGCCAAGATCGGTTCAACAATGAGCAGTTCTTC. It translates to CASSQDRFNNEQFF.

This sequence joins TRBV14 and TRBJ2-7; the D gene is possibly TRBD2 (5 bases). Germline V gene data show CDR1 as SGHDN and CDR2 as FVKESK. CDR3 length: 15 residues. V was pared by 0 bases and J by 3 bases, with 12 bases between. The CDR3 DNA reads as TGTGCCAGCAGCCAAGAGGGAGTCGGATACTACGAGCAGTACTTC. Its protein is CASSQEGVGYYEQYF.

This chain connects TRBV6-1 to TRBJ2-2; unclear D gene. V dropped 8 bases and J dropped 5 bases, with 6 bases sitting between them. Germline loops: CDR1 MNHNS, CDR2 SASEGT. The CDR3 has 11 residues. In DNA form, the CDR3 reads TGTGCCAGCGGACGGACCGGGGAGCTGTTTTTT. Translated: CASGRTGELFF.

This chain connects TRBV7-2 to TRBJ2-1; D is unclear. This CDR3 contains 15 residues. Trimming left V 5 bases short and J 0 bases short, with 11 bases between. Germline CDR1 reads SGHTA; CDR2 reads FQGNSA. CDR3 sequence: CASSAQRVSYNEQFF. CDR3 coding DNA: TGTGCCAGCAGCGCCCAAAGGGTCTCCTACAATGAGCAGTTCTTC.

The DNA for the CDR3 is TGCGCCAGCAGCCAAGATAGTCGAGGGGTGGACGAGCAGTACTTC. Amino acid sequence: CASSQDSRGVDEQYF. The chain uses TRBV4-3 and TRBJ2-7, with D perhaps TRBD1 or TRBD2 (5 bases each). Germline V gene sequence: CDR1 LGHNA, CDR2 YSLEER. V lost 0 bases to trimming and J lost 5 bases, with 14 bases between them. This CDR3 has 15 amino acids.

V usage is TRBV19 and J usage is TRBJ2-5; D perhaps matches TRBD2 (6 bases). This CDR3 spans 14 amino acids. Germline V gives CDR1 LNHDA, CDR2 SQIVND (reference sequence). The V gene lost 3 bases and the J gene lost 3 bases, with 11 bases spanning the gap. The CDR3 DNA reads TGTGCCAGTAGTATTTGGGTAGCGGAAGAGACCCAGTACTTC. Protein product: CASSIWVAEETQYF.

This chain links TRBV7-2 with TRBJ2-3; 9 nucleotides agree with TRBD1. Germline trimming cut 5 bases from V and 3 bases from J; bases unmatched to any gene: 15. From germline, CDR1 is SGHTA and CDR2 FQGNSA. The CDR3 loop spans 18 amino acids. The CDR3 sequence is CASSPTFTGTGWTDTQYF. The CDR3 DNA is TGTGCCAGCAGCCCTACTTTCACGGGGACAGGGTGGACAGATACGCAGTATTTT.

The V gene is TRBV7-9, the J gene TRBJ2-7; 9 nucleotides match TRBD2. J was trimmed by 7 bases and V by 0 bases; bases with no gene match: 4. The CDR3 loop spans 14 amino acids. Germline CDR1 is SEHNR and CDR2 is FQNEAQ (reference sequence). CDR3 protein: CASSLASGSREQYF. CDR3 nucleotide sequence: TGTGCCAGCAGCTTAGCTAGCGGGAGTCGGGAGCAGTACTTC.

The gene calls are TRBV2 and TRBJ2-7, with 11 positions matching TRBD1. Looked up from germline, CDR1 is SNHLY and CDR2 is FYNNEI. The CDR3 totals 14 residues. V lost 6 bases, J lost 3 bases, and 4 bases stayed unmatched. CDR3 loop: CASRAGTGGYEQYF. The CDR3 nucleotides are TGTGCCAGCAGGGCCGGGACAGGGGGCTACGAGCAGTACTTC.

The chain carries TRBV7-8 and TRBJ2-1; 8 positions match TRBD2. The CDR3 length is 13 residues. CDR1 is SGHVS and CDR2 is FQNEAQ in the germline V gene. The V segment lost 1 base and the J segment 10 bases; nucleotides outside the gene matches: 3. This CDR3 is CASSLDLAGEQFF. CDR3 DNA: TGTGCCAGCAGCTTAGATTTAGCGGGGGAGCAGTTCTTC. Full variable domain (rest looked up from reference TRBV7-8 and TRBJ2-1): GAGVSQSPRYKVAKRGQDVALRCDPISGHVSLFWYQQALGQGPEFLTYFQNEAQLDKSGLPSDRFFAERPEGSVSTLKIQRTQQEDSAVYLCASSLDLAGEQFFGPGTRLTVL.

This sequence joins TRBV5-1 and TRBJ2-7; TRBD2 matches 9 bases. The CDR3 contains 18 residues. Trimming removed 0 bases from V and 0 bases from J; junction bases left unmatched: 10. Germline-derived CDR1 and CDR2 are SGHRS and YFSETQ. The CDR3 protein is CASSLGWLAGRSSYEQYF. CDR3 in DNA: TGCGCCAGCAGCTTGGGTTGGCTAGCGGGAAGGAGCTCCTACGAGCAGTACTTC.

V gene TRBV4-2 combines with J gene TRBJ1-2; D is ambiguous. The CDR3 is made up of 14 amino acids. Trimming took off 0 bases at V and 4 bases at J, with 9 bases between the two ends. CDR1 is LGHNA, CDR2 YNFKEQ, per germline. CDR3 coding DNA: TGTGCCAGCAGCCAAGAGGTTCAAGGCTATGGCTACACCTTC. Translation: CASSQEVQGYGYTF.

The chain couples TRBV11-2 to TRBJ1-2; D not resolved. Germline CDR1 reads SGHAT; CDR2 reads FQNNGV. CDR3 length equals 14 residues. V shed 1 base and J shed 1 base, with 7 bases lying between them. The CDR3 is CASSLGGGNYGYTF. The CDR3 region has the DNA TGTGCCAGCAGCTTAGGCGGCGGTAACTATGGCTACACCTTC.

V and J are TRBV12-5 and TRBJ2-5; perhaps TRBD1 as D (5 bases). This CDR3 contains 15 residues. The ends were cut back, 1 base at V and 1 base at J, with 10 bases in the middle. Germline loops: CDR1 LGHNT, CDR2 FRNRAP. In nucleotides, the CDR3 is TGTGCTAGTGGTTTGGCATCGACAGCCCAAGAGACCCAGTACTTC. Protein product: CASGLASTAQETQYF.

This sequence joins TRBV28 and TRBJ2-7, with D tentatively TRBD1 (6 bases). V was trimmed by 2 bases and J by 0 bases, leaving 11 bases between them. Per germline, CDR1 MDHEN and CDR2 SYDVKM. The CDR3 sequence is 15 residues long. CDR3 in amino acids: CASSLAQGSSYEQYF. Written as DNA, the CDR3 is TGTGCCAGCAGTTTAGCACAGGGAAGCTCCTACGAGCAGTACTTC.